Following are 20 T cell receptor beta chains from one sample sequenced in a study. MiXCR, applied by TCRdb to the 5' RACE reads, yields one record per CDR3 protein. The data contain approximately 6,000 distinct CDR3 sequences, about 60% of them singletons. Specimen: naive CD4+ T cells sorted from blood. The subset is: naive CD4+ T cells, CD4+CD45RA+CD25-. The receptors originated from a female donor with breast cancer.

J is TRBJ2-3 and V is TRBV23-1; TRBD2 matches 11 bases. TRBV23-1 has ORF status, its function being uncertain. J was trimmed by 0 bases and V by 0 bases; bases with no gene match: 14. The CDR3 consists of 21 residues. The CDR3 sequence: CASSQSNDGLAGRASTDTQYF. CDR3 sequence (DNA): TGCGCCAGCAGTCAATCGAATGATGGACTAGCGGGTCGGGCTAGCACAGATACGCAGTATTTT.

The chain links TRBV7-8 to TRBJ2-4, with 8 positions matching TRBD2. There are 16 residues in the CDR3. Germline V lookup: CDR1 SGHVS, CDR2 FQNEAQ. The trim removed 3 bases at V and 0 bases at J, leaving 4 bases unmatched. This CDR3 reads CASSFFSGVAKNIQYF. DNA for the CDR3: TGTGCCAGCAGCTTTTTTAGCGGGGTAGCCAAAAACATTCAGTACTTC.

Comments on this clonotype: A much larger clone differs from this one at a single base, so this may be a read error. This chain connects TRBV20-1 to TRBJ2-1; 8 bases agree with TRBD2. There are 13 residues in the CDR3. CDR1 and CDR2 from the germline V gene are DFQATT and SNEGSKA (reference sequence). Trimming removed 4 bases from V and 8 bases from J; junction bases left unmatched: 7. The CDR3 region has the DNA TGCAGTGCTACGGGAGGGCCCGGCGATGAGCAGTTCTTC. Translating gives CSATGGPGDEQFF.

This chain joins TRBV30 and TRBJ2-1; D is undetermined. The CDR3 sequence is 14 residues long. Trimming took 3 bases from V and 0 from J, leaving 9 bases between them. Per germline, CDR1 GTSNPN and CDR2 SVGIG (reference sequence). The CDR3 sequence is CAWRYGSSYNEQFF. Here the CDR3 DNA reads TGTGCCTGGAGGTACGGAAGCTCCTACAATGAGCAGTTCTTC.

The rearrangement uses TRBV5-1 and TRBJ1-5; no reliable D call. The CDR3 contains 14 residues. Trimming took 4 bases from V and 5 from J, leaving 13 bases between them. In germline, CDR1 is SGHRS, CDR2 YFSETQ. CDR3 in DNA: TGCGCCAGCAGCCCATCGGGGTCCGATCAGCCCCAGCATTTT. The encoded protein is CASSPSGSDQPQHF.

This chain joins TRBV6-5 and TRBJ2-2, with 9 bases that match TRBD2. The CDR3 totals 15 residues. CDR1 is MNHEY, CDR2 SVGAGI, per germline. The J segment lost 5 bases and the V segment lost 7 bases, leaving 8 bases of the junction unmatched. CDR3 region: CASMRGGVGTGELFF. The CDR3 DNA reads TGTGCCAGCATGCGGGGGGGCGTTGGGACCGGGGAGCTGTTTTTT.

The V and J genes are TRBV20-1 and TRBJ2-1, with 13 bases fitting TRBD2. The ends lost 0 bases at V and 2 bases at J; junction bases unmatched: 16. This CDR3 spans 21 amino acids. Germline loops: CDR1 DFQATT, CDR2 SNEGSKA (reference sequence). In DNA form, the CDR3 reads TGCAGTGCTAGAGATCTTCCCCGCCGGACTAGCGGGAGACAGACCTACAATGAGCAGTTCTTC. Its protein is CSARDLPRRTSGRQTYNEQFF.

The rearrangement links TRBV20-1 to TRBJ2-1, with TRBD1 matching 10 bases. CDR1 DFQATT and CDR2 SNEGSKA come from the germline V gene (reference sequence). The CDR3 spans 15 residues. J lost 4 bases, V lost 3 bases, and 6 bases had no gene match. The CDR3 spells CSASKGTGAYNEQFF. The CDR3 coding sequence is TGCAGTGCTAGTAAGGGGACAGGGGCATACAATGAGCAGTTCTTC.

The J gene is TRBJ1-1, the V gene TRBV10-3; TRBD1 might be the D (6 bases). Between the trimmed V and J ends, which lost 11 bases and 0 bases, there was a span of 16 bases. CDR1 is ENHRY, CDR2 SYGVKD, per germline. CDR3 size: 14 residues. The CDR3 spells CAEKPGQLNTEAFF. The DNA for the CDR3 is TGTGCCGAAAAACCGGGACAACTGAACACTGAAGCTTTCTTT.

This clonotype was observed a handful of times. The chain joins TRBV6-2 or TRBV6-3 to TRBJ2-1; the D gene is possibly TRBD2 (6 bases). Per the germline V gene, CDR1 is MNHEY and CDR2 is SVGEGT. The CDR3 spans 15 residues. V was clipped by 10 bases and J by 2 bases, with 18 bases between them. Here the CDR3 reads CATKNFPGAYNEQFF. As DNA, the CDR3 is TGTGCCACCAAAAACTTCCCGGGGGCCTACAATGAGCAGTTCTTC.

The J gene is TRBJ1-2, the V gene TRBV20-1; TRBD1 is a possible D gene (6 bases). V lost 6 bases and J lost 4, with 21 bases in between. CDR3 length: 15 residues. Germline lookup yields CDR1 DFQATT and CDR2 SNEGSKA (reference sequence). Here the CDR3 DNA reads TGCAGTGCGAGGCCCCGAACAGGGAGTGGCTATGGCTACACCTTC. It is translated as CSARPRTGSGYGYTF.

J is TRBJ2-1 and V is TRBV7-2; D is uncertain. This CDR3 is built from 13 residues. V was pared by 4 bases and J by 4 bases, with 8 bases between. Germline CDR1 SGHTA, CDR2 FQGNSA. The CDR3 is CASSSSQYNEQFF. CDR3 in DNA: TGTGCCAGCAGCTCCAGCCAATACAATGAGCAGTTCTTC.

This clonotype was observed a few times. The chain links TRBV20-1 to TRBJ2-1, with 11 positions matching TRBD2. CDR1 DFQATT and CDR2 SNEGSKA come from the germline V gene (reference sequence). Trimming took 6 bases from V and 4 from J; bases not matched to a gene: 8. The CDR3 spans 15 residues. CDR3 sequence: CSAERTSGSYNEQFF. The DNA of the CDR3 is TGCAGTGCCGAAAGAACTAGCGGGAGTTACAATGAGCAGTTCTTC.

The J gene is TRBJ2-2, the V gene TRBV20-1; D is unresolved. The CDR3 spans 14 residues. Germline V gives CDR1 DFQATT, CDR2 SNEGSKA (reference sequence). Trimming removed 1 base from V and 3 bases from J, with 9 bases in between. The CDR3 region has the DNA TGCAGTGCTAGAGGATTTAGCTACACCGGGGAGCTGTTTTTT. This translates into CSARGFSYTGELFF.

The chain carries TRBV7-6 and TRBJ2-3; 11 bases match TRBD2. The CDR3 totals 16 residues. Germline V gene sequence: CDR1 SGHVS, CDR2 FNYEAQ. V gave up 6 bases and J gave up 0 bases; unmatched junction bases: 5. The DNA of the CDR3 is TGTGCCAGCAGTCAGCGACTAGCGGGAAGCACAGATACGCAGTATTTT. Translation gives CASSQRLAGSTDTQYF. Supplemented by reference TRBV7-6 and TRBJ2-3, the full variable domain reads GAGVSQSPRYKVTKRGQDVALRCDPISGHVSLYWYRQALGQGPEFLTYFNYEAQQDKSGLPNDRFSAERPEGSISTLTIQRTEQRDSAMYRCASSQRLAGSTDTQYFGPGTRLTVL.

V gene TRBV20-1 combines with J gene TRBJ2-1, with a weak D call TRBD2 (7 bases). The CDR3 has 10 residues. CDR1 and CDR2 (germline): DFQATT, SNEGSKA (reference sequence). CDR3 protein: CTAGADEQFF. The CDR3 DNA is TGCACCGCGGGGGCGGATGAGCAGTTCTTC.

V gene TRBV6-1 combines with J gene TRBJ1-1; no definite D call. Germline-derived CDR1 and CDR2 are MNHNS and SASEGT. This CDR3 has 14 residues. The V end lost 0 bases, the J end lost 4 bases, and 9 bases lay between the germline ends. CDR3 bases: TGTGCCAGCAGTGAAGCGCTCGCGAGCACTGAAGCTTTCTTT. Protein product: CASSEALASTEAFF.

This clonotype has just one count. The chain combines TRBV20-1 with TRBJ2-5; D is undetermined. CDR1 is DFQATT, CDR2 SNEGSKA, per germline (reference sequence). V was trimmed by 0 bases and J by 0 bases, leaving 14 bases between them. The CDR3 is made up of 16 amino acids. CDR3 sequence reads: CSARDIRAADQETQYF. CDR3 DNA sequence: TGCAGTGCTAGAGATATTCGGGCGGCGGACCAAGAGACCCAGTACTTC.

The chain has TRBV3-1 and TRBJ1-5, with a possible D match to TRBD1 (6 bases). This CDR3 region has 14 residues. V dropped 3 bases and J dropped 9 bases, with 15 bases sitting between them. CDR1 is LGHDT, CDR2 YNNKEL, per germline (reference sequence). In DNA, the CDR3 is TGTGCCAGCAGCCAGAAGGGGGGTGTGAGGCCCCAGCATTTT. Protein: CASSQKGGVRPQHF. Variable domain in full (rest from reference TRBV3-1 and TRBJ1-5): DTAVSQTPKYLVTQMGNDKSIKCEQNLGHDTMYWYKQDSKKFLKIMFSYNNKELIINETVPNRFSPKSPDKAHLNLHINSLELGDSAVYFCASSQKGGVRPQHFGDGTRLSIL.

The V call is TRBV10-3, the J call TRBJ2-7, with 9 bases aligning to TRBD2. There are 14 residues in the CDR3. V lost 5 bases to trimming and J lost 8 bases; unmatched junction nucleotides: 10. The germline V gene encodes CDR1 ENHRY and CDR2 SYGVKD. The CDR3 protein is CAISTLAGVPQQYF. The CDR3, as DNA: TGTGCCATCAGTACACTAGCGGGCGTCCCTCAGCAGTACTTC.